The 22 T cell receptor beta chains below were found in one sample sequenced in a study of cytomegalovirus exposure and HLA in healthy donors. 13 Jbeta primers and 60 Vbeta primers were used for the PCR. The assay was immunoSEQ multiplex PCR, and TCRdb's table has in-frame clones only and misses some. This table holds 95,000 or so clones, 70% found once. Sequencing input: PBMCs. The source of these receptors is a woman in her fifties or sixties in good health and CMV-seropositive.

This rearrangement joins TRBV5-4 to TRBJ2-2; D may be TRBD2 (5 bases). Germline V gives CDR1 SGHNT, CDR2 YYREEE (reference sequence). The CDR3 is 16 amino acids. Trimming cost V 0 bases and J 3 bases, with 12 bases left between them. DNA of the CDR3: TGTGCCAGCAGCTTGGTAGGCCAGGAGGACACCGGGGAGCTGTTTTTT. This translates into CASSLVGQEDTGELFF.

This CDR3 is CASLGTGQKLFF. In nucleotides, the CDR3 is TGTGCCAGCCTAGGGACAGGTCAAAAACTGTTTTTT. The rearrangement links TRBV6-6 to TRBJ1-4; TRBD1 matches at 8 bases. This CDR3 is 12 amino acids long. Trimming at V came to 8 bases and at J to 9 bases, leaving 5 bases not matched to a gene. CDR1 and CDR2 (germline): MNHNY, SVGAGI (reference sequence).

The CDR3 DNA is TGTGCCACCAGCAGAGATAGGACTTCCCTAGGGTATTTT. This codes for CATSRDRTSLGYF. This chain links TRBV15 with TRBJ2-3; maybe TRBD2 (5 bases). There are 13 residues in the CDR3. CDR1 is LNHNV and CDR2 is YYDKDF in the germline V gene (reference sequence). V lost 0 bases, J lost 14 bases, and 15 bases lay in between. The full variable domain, in which reference TRBV15 and TRBJ2-3 provide the parts outside the CDR3, is DAMVIQNPRYQVTQFGKPVTLSCSQTLNHNVMYWYQQKSSQAPKLLFHYYDKDFNNEADTPDNFQSRRPNTSFCFLDIRSPGLGDTAMYLCATSRDRTSLGYFGPGTRLTVL.

In DNA form, the CDR3 reads TGCGCCAGCAGCCCTACCCTGGTAGAGACCCAGTACTTC. Its translation: CASSPTLVETQYF. The chain couples TRBV5-1 to TRBJ2-5; no firm D call. The CDR3 has 13 residues. The V gene lost 4 bases and the J gene lost 4 bases, with 11 bases spanning the gap. The germline V gene encodes CDR1 SGHRS and CDR2 YFSETQ.

The chain recombines TRBV10-3 with TRBJ1-2; no clear D. V shed 1 base and J shed 4 bases, with 10 bases lying between them. The germline CDR1 and CDR2 sequences are ENHRY and SYGVKD. This CDR3 is built from 14 residues. Here the CDR3 DNA reads TGTGCCATCAGTGAGTACAGCTTCCTCTATGGCTACACCTTC. It encodes CAISEYSFLYGYTF.

This clone was observed a few times. V is TRBV29-1 and J is TRBJ2-1; 7 positions agree with TRBD2. This CDR3 is built from 15 residues. V shed 6 bases, J shed 4 bases, and the junction held 12 bases outside the gene matches. CDR1 is SQVTM, CDR2 ANQGSEA, per germline. The CDR3 nucleotides read TGCAGCGTGGACCCTAGCGGAGGAACATACAATGAGCAGTTCTTC. This codes for CSVDPSGGTYNEQFF.

The gene calls are TRBV28 and TRBJ2-2; maybe TRBD2 (5 bases). V lost 2 bases to trimming and J lost 3 bases, with 13 bases between them. The CDR3 length is 16 residues. Germline-derived CDR1 and CDR2 are MDHEN and SYDVKM. CDR3 sequence: CASSLGGAIYTGELFF. DNA of the CDR3: TGTGCCAGCAGTTTAGGAGGAGCTATCTACACCGGGGAGCTGTTTTTT.

This clone was detected once. This chain links TRBV7-2 with TRBJ1-5; 8 bases map to TRBD1. Trimming removed 5 bases from V and 7 bases from J; junction bases left unmatched: 7. There are 14 residues in the CDR3. Germline loops: CDR1 SGHTA, CDR2 FQGNSA. The CDR3 DNA reads as TGTGCCAGCAGCAAGGGACAGGCTGAGCAGCCCCAGCATTTT. Its protein product is CASSKGQAEQPQHF.

The chain employs TRBV5-1 and TRBJ2-1; TRBD2 matches at 11 bases. The CDR3 runs 14 residues. V lost 5 bases, J lost 5 bases, and 3 bases stayed unmatched. Germline V gives CDR1 SGHRS, CDR2 YFSETQ. The CDR3 reads CASSELAGDNEQFF. As DNA, the CDR3 is TGCGCCAGCAGTGAACTAGCGGGAGACAATGAGCAGTTCTTC.

The chain carries TRBV11-2 and TRBJ2-7; D possibly corresponds to TRBD2 (5 bases). Trimming removed 5 bases at V and 0 bases at J, with 11 bases between. Germline lookup yields CDR1 SGHAT and CDR2 FQNNGV. This CDR3 spans 14 amino acids. In nucleotides, the CDR3 is TGTGCCAGCAGCGAGACTACGAGCTCCTACGAGCAGTACTTC. Amino acids: CASSETTSSYEQYF.

The gene calls are TRBV7-9 and TRBJ2-1; 7 bases are shared with TRBD2. Germline-derived CDR1 and CDR2 are SEHNR and FQNEAQ (reference sequence). With V trimmed by 0 bases and J by 6 bases, 5 bases remained unmatched. This CDR3 contains 15 residues. CDR3 in amino acids: CASSLAGREINEQFF. The DNA for the CDR3 is TGTGCCAGCAGCTTAGCTGGGCGGGAGATCAATGAGCAGTTCTTC.

To note about this clone: An end of the junction does not agree with germline; a read error may underlie this. The V gene is TRBV29-1, the J gene TRBJ1-1; no firm D call. The CDR3 extends over 13 amino acids. Germline CDR1 and CDR2: SQVTM and ANQGSEA. The CDR3 is CSVKEVSGTEAFF. The DNA of the CDR3 is TGCAGCGTTAAAGAGGTCTCGGGCACTGAAGCTTTCTTT.

The chain is built from TRBV7-8 and TRBJ2-7; 11 bases are a match to TRBD2. The V and J ends lost 0 bases and 5 bases, in that order; junction bases with no gene match: 6. CDR1 is SGHVS and CDR2 is FQNEAQ in the germline V gene. The CDR3 has 16 residues. The CDR3 coding sequence is TGTGCCAGCAGCTTAGCTATAGCGGGAGGGCCTAACGAGCAGTACTTC. It encodes CASSLAIAGGPNEQYF.

The V call is TRBV5-1, the J call TRBJ1-2; TRBD1 matches 7 bases. The CDR3 has 14 amino acids. With 8 bases clipped from V and 2 bases from J, the junction kept 9 bases outside the gene matches. Per the germline V gene, CDR1 is SGHRS and CDR2 is YFSETQ. CDR3 in amino acids: CARARRDRNYGYTF. Here the CDR3 DNA reads TGCGCCAGAGCCAGACGGGACAGAAACTATGGCTACACCTTC. Full variable domain (missing parts from reference TRBV5-1 and TRBJ1-2): KAGVTQTPRYLIKTRGQQVTLSCSPISGHRSVSWYQQTPGQGLQFLFEYFSETQRNKGNFPGRFSGRQFSNSRSEMNVSTLELGDSALYLCARARRDRNYGYTFGSGTRLTVV.

CDR3 in DNA: TGTGCCAGCGGTCCCGGACAGGGAAGAGGCTACACCTTC. It specifies CASGPGQGRGYTF. The chain uses TRBV7-9 and TRBJ1-2, with 8 nucleotides matching TRBD1. After removal of 8 bases from V and 8 bases from J, the junction contained 10 bases not matched to a gene. Germline values: CDR1 SEHNR, CDR2 FQNEAQ (reference sequence). This CDR3 is built from 13 residues.

The J gene is TRBJ2-1, the V gene TRBV6-1; 15 positions agree with TRBD2. Germline CDR1 MNHNS, CDR2 SASEGT. This CDR3 has 15 residues. The ends lost 6 bases at V and 8 bases at J; junction bases unmatched: 5. The DNA of the CDR3 is TGTGCCAGCAGGAGGACTAGCGGGAGGGGGGATGAGCAGTTCTTC. Translation: CASRRTSGRGDEQFF.

This clone was recorded a few times. The rearrangement uses TRBV7-2 and TRBJ2-2; D unclear. Between the trimmed V and J ends, which lost 3 bases and 0 bases, there was a span of 11 bases. The germline V gene encodes CDR1 SGHTA and CDR2 FQGNSA. The CDR3 is made up of 16 amino acids. The CDR3 loop is CASSFVLAPNTGELFF. CDR3 DNA sequence: TGTGCCAGCAGCTTTGTGCTGGCCCCGAACACCGGGGAGCTGTTTTTT. The variable domain in full, completed from reference TRBV7-2 and TRBJ2-2, reads GAGVSQSPSNKVTEKGKDVELRCDPISGHTALYWYRQSLGQGLEFLIYFQGNSAPDKSGLPSDRFSAERTGGSVSTLTIQRTQQEDSAVYLCASSFVLAPNTGELFFGEGSRLTVL.

The V and J genes are TRBV28 and TRBJ1-1; a possible D gene is TRBD1 (5 bases). Germline V gene sequence: CDR1 MDHEN, CDR2 SYDVKM. The CDR3 is made up of 18 amino acids. Trimming left V 3 bases short and J 0 bases short, with 20 bases between. The CDR3 DNA reads as TGTGCCAGCAGTTTGGGACGGGACTTCAGGGCTTTGAACACTGAAGCTTTCTTT. This encodes CASSLGRDFRALNTEAFF. Full variable domain (remainder filled in from reference TRBV28 and TRBJ1-1): DVKVTQSSRYLVKRTGEKVFLECVQDMDHENMFWYRQDPGLGLRLIYFSYDVKMKEKGDIPEGYSVSREKKERFSLILESASTNQTSMYLCASSLGRDFRALNTEAFFGQGTRLTVV.

V usage is TRBV5-1 and J usage is TRBJ2-3, with D perhaps matching TRBD2 (5 bases). Germline V gene sequence: CDR1 SGHRS, CDR2 YFSETQ. V was clipped by 2 bases and J by 6 bases, with 7 bases between them. CDR3 size: 12 residues. CDR3 region: CASSLVADTQYF. CDR3 DNA sequence: TGCGCCAGCAGCTTAGTAGCGGATACGCAGTATTTT. Complete variable domain (other parts from reference TRBV5-1 and TRBJ2-3): KAGVTQTPRYLIKTRGQQVTLSCSPISGHRSVSWYQQTPGQGLQFLFEYFSETQRNKGNFPGRFSGRQFSNSRSEMNVSTLELGDSALYLCASSLVADTQYFGPGTRLTVL.

This CDR3 is CASSNTGVIDTQYF. CDR3 DNA: TGCGCCAGCAGTAACACGGGAGTCATAGATACGCAGTATTTT. V and J are TRBV5-1 and TRBJ2-3; D is perhaps TRBD2 (6 bases). Germline V CDR1 and CDR2: SGHRS, YFSETQ. V was shortened by 5 bases and J by 5 bases, with 15 bases between the two germline ends. The CDR3 totals 14 residues.

This chain's CDR3 is CASRGDREDEKLFF. CDR3 coding DNA: TGCGCCAGCAGGGGGGACAGGGAGGATGAAAAACTGTTTTTT. The chain links TRBV4-1 to TRBJ1-4, with 9 bases fitting TRBD1. Unmatched junction bases numbered 5, after V lost 6 bases and J lost 6 bases. This CDR3 comprises 14 residues. Germline values: CDR1 MGHRA, CDR2 YSYEKL.

This rearrangement joins TRBV5-4 to TRBJ2-3; D possibly corresponds to TRBD2 (5 bases). Germline V CDR1 and CDR2: SGHNT, YYREEE (reference sequence). V was pared by 5 bases and J by 0 bases, with 10 bases between. CDR3 length equals 14 residues. The CDR3 DNA sequence: TGTGCCAGCAGTGCAGCGGTTAGCACAGATACGCAGTATTTT. It is translated as CASSAAVSTDTQYF.